Listed here are 10 T cell receptor beta chains from one sample, sequenced in a study of cytomegalovirus exposure and HLA in healthy donors. The PCR was carried out with 60 Vbeta primers and 13 Jbeta primers. Libraries were prepared by immunoSEQ multiplex PCR; TCRdb keeps only in-frame clonotypes and omits some of them. The data contain approximately 160,000 clones, about 81% of them seen just once; the ten biggest clones take up 1.5% to 2%. Sequenced material: PBMCs. These TCRs come from a young woman in good health and CMV-seronegative.

The chain couples TRBV19 to TRBJ1-5; 7 nucleotides align to TRBD1. This CDR3 contains 15 residues. V lost 4 bases and J lost 5; bases outside the gene matches: 8. The V gene's germline CDR1 is LNHDA and CDR2 SQIVND (reference sequence). The CDR3 spells CASSKRTGPDQPQHF. DNA of the CDR3: TGTGCCAGTAGTAAAAGGACAGGACCGGATCAGCCCCAGCATTTT.

The gene calls are TRBV6-5 and TRBJ2-2; perhaps TRBD2 as D (5 bases). From germline, CDR1 is MNHEY and CDR2 SVGAGI. The CDR3 loop spans 14 amino acids. V lost 2 bases, J lost 6 bases, and 10 bases lay in between. CDR3 in amino acids: CASSYKGVAGELFF. For the CDR3, the DNA is TGTGCCAGCAGTTACAAGGGAGTGGCCGGGGAGCTGTTTTTT.

The chain is built from TRBV5-1 and TRBJ2-1, with D possibly matching TRBD2 (7 bases). Germline V gene sequence: CDR1 SGHRS, CDR2 YFSETQ. Deletions cut 7 bases from V and 8 bases from J, with 22 bases between. The CDR3 is 15 amino acids. The CDR3 region is CASGPSWGAGDEQFF. CDR3 sequence (DNA): TGCGCCAGCGGGCCGAGCTGGGGGGCGGGAGATGAGCAGTTCTTC.

V usage is TRBV5-1 and J usage is TRBJ2-2; 9 nucleotides match TRBD1. The CDR3 contains 17 residues. Germline-derived CDR1 and CDR2 are SGHRS and YFSETQ. The ends lost 4 bases at V and 1 base at J; junction bases unmatched: 8. The CDR3 bases are TGCGCCAGCAGCCCCGGGACAGGGTCCCTGAACACCGGGGAGCTGTTTTTT. This encodes CASSPGTGSLNTGELFF.

The CDR3 sequence is CASSVDGRLAGVYF. In nucleotides, the CDR3 is TGTGCCAGCAGCGTAGATGGTCGACTAGCGGGGGTTTACTTC. The chain employs TRBV9 and TRBJ2-5; 12 bases agree with TRBD2. There are 14 residues in the CDR3. CDR1 is SGDLS, CDR2 YYNGEE, per germline. The trim removed 0 bases at V and 14 bases at J, leaving 8 bases unmatched.

In this sample, this clone turned up a few times. The CDR3 sequence is CASSFIAGGRYGYTF. The CDR3 bases are TGTGCCAGCAGTTTCATTGCAGGGGGCCGATATGGCTACACCTTC. The genes are TRBV28 and TRBJ1-2, with TRBD1 matching 8 bases. V gave up 3 bases and J gave up 5 bases; unmatched junction bases: 8. Germline CDR1 reads MDHEN; CDR2 reads SYDVKM. The CDR3 spans 15 residues.

The chain joins TRBV10-2 to TRBJ2-1; 11 bases agree with TRBD2. V gave up 3 bases and J gave up 7 bases; unmatched junction bases: 5. Germline CDR1 and CDR2: WSHSY and SAAADI. The CDR3 runs 15 residues. The CDR3 DNA is TGCGCCAGCAGTGAATTTACTAGCGGGAGTAATGAGCAGTTCTTC. Its translation is CASSEFTSGSNEQFF.

This clone was seen just once. J is TRBJ2-7 and V is TRBV20-1; possibly TRBD2 for D (5 bases). Trimming took 7 bases from V and 7 from J, leaving 14 bases between them. There are 11 residues in the CDR3. CDR1 and CDR2 from the germline V gene are DFQATT and SNEGSKA (reference sequence). CDR3 nucleotides: TGCAGTGTGGGAAGGGAGTTGGAGCAGTACTTC. This translates into CSVGRELEQYF.

The V gene is TRBV29-1, the J gene TRBJ1-2; no clear D gene. The CDR3 runs to 11 residues. Germline V gene data show CDR1 as SQVTM and CDR2 as ANQGSEA. Trimming left V 2 bases short and J 5 bases short, with 6 bases between. Written as DNA, the CDR3 is TGCAGCGTTGAACGCGGATATGGCTACACCTTC. This gives the protein CSVERGYGYTF.

On this clone itself: In the same sample, other DNA sequences code for this CDR3. The CDR3 region is CASSSGRDRAVEQYF. In nucleotides, the CDR3 is TGTGCCAGCAGCTCCGGCCGGGACAGGGCGGTCGAGCAGTACTTC. V usage is TRBV11-1 and J usage is TRBJ2-7; 9 nucleotides align to TRBD1. CDR1 is SGHAT and CDR2 is FQDESV in the germline V gene (reference sequence). The V gene end was trimmed by 4 bases and the J gene end by 6 bases; junction bases not matched to a gene: 10. The CDR3 is 15 residues long.